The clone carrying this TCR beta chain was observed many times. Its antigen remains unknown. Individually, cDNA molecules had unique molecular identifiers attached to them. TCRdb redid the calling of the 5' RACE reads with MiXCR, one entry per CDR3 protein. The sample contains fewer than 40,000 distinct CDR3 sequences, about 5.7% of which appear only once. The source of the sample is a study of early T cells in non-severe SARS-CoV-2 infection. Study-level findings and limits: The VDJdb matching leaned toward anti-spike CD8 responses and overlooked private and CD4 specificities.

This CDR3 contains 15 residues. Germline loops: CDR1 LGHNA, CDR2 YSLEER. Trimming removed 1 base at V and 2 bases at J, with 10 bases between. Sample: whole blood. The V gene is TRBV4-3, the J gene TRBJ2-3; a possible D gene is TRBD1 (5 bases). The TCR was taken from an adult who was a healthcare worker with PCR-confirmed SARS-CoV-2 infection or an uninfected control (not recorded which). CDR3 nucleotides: TGCGCCAGCAGCCAAGTCCCAGGGTTCACAGATACGCAGTATTTT. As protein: CASSQVPGFTDTQYF.